This is a list of T cell receptor beta chains from one sample in a study of early T cells in non-severe SARS-CoV-2 infection. TCRdb fed the 5' RACE reads into MiXCR, producing one record per CDR3 protein. The sample holds tens of thousands of distinct CDR3 sequences, approximately 15% seen once. Sequencing input: whole blood. These receptors all come from an adult who was a healthcare worker with PCR-confirmed SARS-CoV-2 infection or an uninfected control (not recorded which). Both conserved end residues are part of each CDR3. The D gene is left open where the match is weak. Expanded clones are given a class, and other clones once, few, many or no size at all.

j_call: TRBJ2-3; d_call: .; clone_size: few; v_call: TRBV5-1; cdr3_aa: CASSLSGQRTDTQYF; cdr3_nt: TGCGCCAGCAGCTTGTCGGGCCAGCGGACAGATACGCAGTATTTT
j_call: TRBJ2-7; d_call: .; clone_size: .; v_call: TRBV28; cdr3_aa: CRGTSHEQYF; cdr3_nt: TGCCGGGGAACAAGCCACGAGCAGTACTTC
j_call: TRBJ2-3; d_call: .; clone_size: .; v_call: TRBV6-5; cdr3_aa: CASSRSGTLTDTQYF; cdr3_nt: TGTGCCAGCAGTCGTAGCGGTACTCTCACAGATACGCAGTATTTT
j_call: TRBJ2-7; d_call: TRBD1; clone_size: many; v_call: TRBV20-1; cdr3_aa: CSAGYRGSYEQYF; cdr3_nt: TGCAGTGCGGGTTACAGGGGGTCCTACGAGCAGTACTTC
j_call: TRBJ1-4; d_call: .; clone_size: .; v_call: TRBV20-1; cdr3_aa: CSARRGFEKLFF; cdr3_nt: TGCAGTGCTAGACGAGGTTTCGAAAAACTGTTTTTT
j_call: TRBJ2-5; d_call: .; clone_size: few; v_call: TRBV5-4; cdr3_aa: CASSRVGGLRETQYF; cdr3_nt: TGTGCCAGCTCCCGGGTTGGCGGTCTCCGAGAGACCCAGTACTTC
j_call: TRBJ1-5; d_call: .; clone_size: many; v_call: TRBV2; cdr3_aa: CASNDRVDQPQHF; cdr3_nt: TGTGCCAGCAATGATCGGGTAGATCAGCCCCAGCATTTT
j_call: TRBJ2-1; d_call: .; clone_size: .; v_call: TRBV29-1; cdr3_aa: CSVKRDPYNEQFF; cdr3_nt: TGCAGCGTTAAAAGGGACCCCTACAATGAGCAGTTCTTC
j_call: TRBJ1-2; d_call: TRBD1; clone_size: few; v_call: TRBV28; cdr3_aa: CASSLSGGRNGYTF; cdr3_nt: TGTGCCAGCAGTTTATCAGGGGGAAGGAATGGCTACACCTTC
j_call: TRBJ2-1; d_call: .; clone_size: few; v_call: TRBV28; cdr3_aa: CASSLDPREQFF; cdr3_nt: TGTGCCAGCAGTTTGGACCCCCGTGAGCAGTTCTTC
j_call: TRBJ1-1; d_call: .; clone_size: few; v_call: TRBV3-1; cdr3_aa: CASSQERTEAFF; cdr3_nt: TGTGCCAGCAGCCAAGAGAGAACTGAAGCTTTCTTT
j_call: TRBJ1-5; d_call: .; clone_size: few; v_call: TRBV20-1; cdr3_aa: CSARSQGYLYSNQPQHF; cdr3_nt: TGCAGTGCTAGATCACAGGGCTACCTCTATAGCAATCAGCCCCAGCATTTT
j_call: TRBJ2-1; d_call: .; clone_size: .; v_call: TRBV2; cdr3_aa: CASSAGREQFF; cdr3_nt: TGTGCCAGCAGCGCCGGGCGGGAGCAGTTCTTC
j_call: TRBJ2-3; d_call: TRBD1; clone_size: many; v_call: TRBV5-4; cdr3_aa: CASSPTGQGDSDTQYF; cdr3_nt: TGTGCCAGCAGCCCGACTGGACAGGGGGATTCAGATACGCAGTATTTT
j_call: TRBJ2-1; d_call: .; clone_size: .; v_call: TRBV7-2; cdr3_aa: CASSHQRDNEQFF; cdr3_nt: TGTGCCAGCAGCCATCAGCGGGACAATGAGCAGTTCTTC
j_call: TRBJ2-7; d_call: TRBD1; clone_size: many; v_call: TRBV7-6; cdr3_aa: CASSSGTGIGEQYF; cdr3_nt: TGTGCCAGCAGCTCCGGGACAGGGATTGGCGAGCAGTACTTC
j_call: TRBJ1-3; d_call: .; clone_size: many; v_call: TRBV5-1; cdr3_aa: CASSVGHPSSGNTIYF; cdr3_nt: TGCGCCAGCAGCGTGGGACACCCGAGCTCTGGAAACACCATATATTTT
j_call: TRBJ1-2; d_call: TRBD1; clone_size: few; v_call: TRBV9; cdr3_aa: CASSVAGGGGGYTF; cdr3_nt: TGTGCCAGCAGCGTAGCAGGGGGCGGAGGAGGCTACACCTTC
j_call: TRBJ1-1; d_call: .; clone_size: .; v_call: TRBV6-6; cdr3_aa: CASTPRGHREAFF; cdr3_nt: TGTGCCAGCACTCCCCGGGGACACAGAGAAGCTTTCTTT
j_call: TRBJ2-3; d_call: .; clone_size: many; v_call: TRBV6-1; cdr3_aa: CASGRAGNTDTQYF; cdr3_nt: TGTGCCAGCGGGCGCGCAGGGAACACAGATACGCAGTATTTT
j_call: TRBJ2-1; d_call: .; clone_size: few; v_call: TRBV7-2; cdr3_aa: CASSLVPSDNEQFF; cdr3_nt: TGTGCCAGCAGCTTAGTCCCCTCCGACAATGAGCAGTTCTTC
j_call: TRBJ2-3; d_call: TRBD2; clone_size: few; v_call: TRBV27; cdr3_aa: CASSLYVAGADTQYF; cdr3_nt: TGTGCCAGCAGTTTATATGTAGCGGGGGCAGATACGCAGTATTTT
j_call: TRBJ2-7; d_call: TRBD1; clone_size: .; v_call: TRBV5-1; cdr3_aa: CASSLDFDRGSYEQYF; cdr3_nt: TGCGCCAGCAGCTTGGACTTTGACAGGGGAAGCTACGAGCAGTACTTC
j_call: TRBJ2-7; d_call: .; clone_size: many; v_call: TRBV5-1; cdr3_aa: CASHSSAVSYEQYF; cdr3_nt: TGCGCCAGCCACTCCTCGGCGGTCTCCTACGAGCAGTACTTC
j_call: TRBJ2-7; d_call: .; clone_size: many; v_call: TRBV14; cdr3_aa: CASSQDHEQYF; cdr3_nt: TGTGCCAGCAGCCAAGACCACGAGCAGTACTTC
j_call: TRBJ2-7; d_call: .; clone_size: few; v_call: TRBV15; cdr3_aa: CATSRDLQGPSEQYF; cdr3_nt: TGTGCCACCAGCAGAGATTTGCAGGGCCCGTCCGAGCAGTACTTC
j_call: TRBJ1-1; d_call: .; clone_size: .; v_call: TRBV7-9; cdr3_aa: CASSLVPGVAEAFF; cdr3_nt: TGTGCCAGCAGCTTAGTCCCCGGGGTGGCTGAAGCTTTCTTT
j_call: TRBJ2-1; d_call: TRBD2; clone_size: few; v_call: TRBV6-2/TRBV6-3; cdr3_aa: CASSRGTSGRNEQFF; cdr3_nt: TGTGCCAGCAGTCGGGGGACTAGCGGGAGGAATGAGCAGTTCTTC
j_call: TRBJ1-1; d_call: .; clone_size: few; v_call: TRBV11-2; cdr3_aa: CASTDSDTEAFF; cdr3_nt: TGTGCCAGCACCGACTCGGACACTGAAGCTTTCTTT
j_call: TRBJ1-2; d_call: .; clone_size: many; v_call: TRBV29-1; cdr3_aa: CSARQSLGFGYTF; cdr3_nt: TGCAGCGCGAGACAGTCCCTCGGATTTGGCTACACCTTC
j_call: TRBJ2-1; d_call: TRBD2; clone_size: many; v_call: TRBV20-1; cdr3_aa: CSAGIVAGEREQFF; cdr3_nt: TGCAGTGCTGGAATTGTTGCGGGAGAACGTGAGCAGTTCTTC
j_call: TRBJ2-3; d_call: TRBD2; clone_size: .; v_call: TRBV6-6; cdr3_aa: CASSYGEGSTDTQYF; cdr3_nt: TGTGCCAGCAGTTACGGGGAGGGGAGCACAGATACGCAGTATTTT
j_call: TRBJ1-2; d_call: .; clone_size: many; v_call: TRBV28; cdr3_aa: CASSLGQFYGYTF; cdr3_nt: TGTGCCAGCAGTTTAGGGCAGTTCTATGGCTACACCTTC
j_call: TRBJ2-1; d_call: TRBD2; clone_size: .; v_call: TRBV6-1; cdr3_aa: CASRSSGTSERRPSF; cdr3_nt: TGTGCCAGCAGATCCTCCGGGACTAGCGAGAGGCGTCCCTCCTTC
j_call: TRBJ2-2; d_call: .; clone_size: few; v_call: TRBV28; cdr3_aa: CASSLGRGTGELFF; cdr3_nt: TGTGCCAGCAGCTTGGGCAGGGGTACCGGGGAGCTGTTTTTT
j_call: TRBJ2-2; d_call: .; clone_size: .; v_call: TRBV28; cdr3_aa: CASSSGSPGELFF; cdr3_nt: TGTGCCAGCAGTTCAGGGAGTCCCGGGGAGCTGTTTTTT
j_call: TRBJ2-2; d_call: .; clone_size: .; v_call: TRBV15; cdr3_aa: CATSRGPGELFF; cdr3_nt: TGTGCCACCAGCAGAGGTCCCGGGGAGCTGTTTTTT
j_call: TRBJ2-5; d_call: TRBD1; clone_size: .; v_call: TRBV5-4; cdr3_aa: CASTDKETGHHGETQYF; cdr3_nt: TGTGCCAGCACCGATAAAGAGACAGGGCATCACGGAGAGACCCAGTACTTC
j_call: TRBJ2-3; d_call: .; clone_size: many; v_call: TRBV11-3; cdr3_aa: CASSLQGTDTQYF; cdr3_nt: TGTGCCAGCAGCTTACAAGGAACAGATACGCAGTATTTT
j_call: TRBJ1-6; d_call: TRBD1; clone_size: .; v_call: TRBV5-1; cdr3_aa: CASSFGTVDSPLHF; cdr3_nt: TGCGCCAGCAGCTTTGGGACAGTGGATTCACCCCTCCACTTT
j_call: TRBJ2-3; d_call: .; clone_size: .; v_call: TRBV4-3; cdr3_aa: CASSQVVGGADTQYF; cdr3_nt: TGCGCCAGCAGCCAAGTGGTCGGGGGTGCGGATACGCAGTATTTT
j_call: TRBJ2-5; d_call: .; clone_size: few; v_call: TRBV10-1; cdr3_aa: CASSTGTSKSETQYF; cdr3_nt: TGCGCCAGCAGTACCGGGACATCTAAATCAGAGACCCAGTACTTC
j_call: TRBJ1-2; d_call: .; clone_size: .; v_call: TRBV5-6; cdr3_aa: CASSVSVGYGYTF; cdr3_nt: TGTGCCAGCAGCGTCAGCGTGGGCTATGGCTACACCTTC
j_call: TRBJ1-6; d_call: .; clone_size: few; v_call: TRBV5-8; cdr3_aa: CASSVRHRDNSPLHF; cdr3_nt: TGTGCCAGCAGCGTGAGGCACAGAGATAATTCACCCCTCCACTTT
j_call: TRBJ2-7; d_call: .; clone_size: few; v_call: TRBV28; cdr3_aa: CASRRGTLYEQYF; cdr3_nt: TGTGCCAGCAGGAGAGGGACTCTGTACGAGCAGTACTTC
j_call: TRBJ2-3; d_call: TRBD1; clone_size: few; v_call: TRBV5-1; cdr3_aa: CASSLDRGPADTQYF; cdr3_nt: TGCGCCAGCAGCCTGGACAGGGGACCGGCAGATACGCAGTATTTT
j_call: TRBJ1-3; d_call: TRBD1; clone_size: few; v_call: TRBV20-1; cdr3_aa: CSAGRTGQYTIYF; cdr3_nt: TGCAGTGCCGGAAGGACAGGGCAATACACCATATATTTT
j_call: TRBJ2-3; d_call: TRBD2; clone_size: .; v_call: TRBV20-1; cdr3_aa: CSARPGLVADTQYF; cdr3_nt: TGCAGTGCTAGGCCGGGACTAGTAGCAGATACGCAGTATTTT
j_call: TRBJ2-1; d_call: TRBD2; clone_size: few; v_call: TRBV29-1; cdr3_aa: CSIGLAGEGVFF; cdr3_nt: TGCAGCATCGGACTAGCGGGAGAAGGCGTGTTCTTC
j_call: TRBJ2-3; d_call: TRBD2; clone_size: .; v_call: TRBV4-1; cdr3_aa: CASSQRVLRREEDTQYF; cdr3_nt: TGCGCCAGCAGCCAAAGGGTTCTTCGGCGGGAGGAAGATACGCAGTATTTT
j_call: TRBJ2-3; d_call: .; clone_size: .; v_call: TRBV7-9; cdr3_aa: CASSSTGADTQYF; cdr3_nt: TGTGCCAGCAGCTCGACAGGTGCAGATACGCAGTATTTT
j_call: TRBJ1-2; d_call: TRBD1; clone_size: many; v_call: TRBV10-2; cdr3_aa: CASSGDRAGYTF; cdr3_nt: TGCGCCAGCAGTGGGGACAGGGCTGGCTACACCTTC
j_call: TRBJ1-1; d_call: TRBD1; clone_size: few; v_call: TRBV7-3; cdr3_aa: CASSSRQGAFMNTEAFF; cdr3_nt: TGTGCCAGCAGCTCGAGACAGGGAGCGTTCATGAACACTGAAGCTTTCTTT
j_call: TRBJ2-2; d_call: TRBD1; clone_size: few; v_call: TRBV12-3/TRBV12-4; cdr3_aa: CATRDRDTGELFF; cdr3_nt: TGTGCCACCCGGGACAGGGACACCGGGGAGCTGTTTTTT
j_call: TRBJ2-3; d_call: .; clone_size: many; v_call: TRBV27; cdr3_aa: CASSSTTDTQYF; cdr3_nt: TGTGCCAGCAGTTCGACAACAGATACGCAGTATTTT
j_call: TRBJ1-2; d_call: TRBD1; clone_size: many; v_call: TRBV28; cdr3_aa: CASSLTGAVPISNYGYTF; cdr3_nt: TGTGCCAGCAGCCTGACAGGGGCTGTTCCGATTAGTAACTATGGCTACACCTTC